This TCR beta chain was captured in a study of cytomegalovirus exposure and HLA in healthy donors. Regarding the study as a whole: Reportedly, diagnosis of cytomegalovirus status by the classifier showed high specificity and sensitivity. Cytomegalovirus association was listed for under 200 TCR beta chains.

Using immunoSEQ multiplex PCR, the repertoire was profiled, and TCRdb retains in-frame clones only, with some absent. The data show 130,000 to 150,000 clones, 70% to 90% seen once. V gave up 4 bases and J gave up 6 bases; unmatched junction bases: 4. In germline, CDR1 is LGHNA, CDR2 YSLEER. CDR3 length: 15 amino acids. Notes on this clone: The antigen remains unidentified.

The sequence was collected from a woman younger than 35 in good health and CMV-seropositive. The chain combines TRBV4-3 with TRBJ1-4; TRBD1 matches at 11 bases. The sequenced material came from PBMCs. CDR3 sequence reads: CASSPSGQGDEKLFF. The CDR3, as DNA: TGCGCCAGCAGCCCGTCGGGACAGGGGGATGAAAAACTGTTTTTT.